Presented here are 15 T cell receptor beta chains from one specimen sequenced in a study of T-cell reconstitution after alpha-beta-depleted transplantation in children. Using unique molecular identifiers, the investigators prepared the TCRbeta library. TCRdb itself ran the PCR reads through MiXCR, one entry per CDR3 protein. The profile shows approximately 400,000 distinct CDR3 sequences, around 9.9% of them singletons. The source was PBMCs from the stem cell graft donor, collected from the stem cell graft. The origin of the receptors is a human donor who donated a stem cell graft to a child with acute myeloid leukemia.

By sample share, this clonotype is medium-sized. V and J are TRBV5-1 and TRBJ2-1; 13 bases agree with TRBD2. V was pared by 4 bases and J by 7 bases, with 8 bases of the junction left unmatched. The CDR3 spans 16 residues. Germline values: CDR1 SGHRS, CDR2 YFSETQ. CDR3 amino acids: CASSRDGTSGKNEQFF. Here the CDR3 DNA reads TGCGCCAGCAGCCGTGACGGGACTAGCGGGAAAAATGAGCAGTTCTTC.

This sequence joins TRBV7-2 and TRBJ2-3, with unresolved D. The germline V and J ends were trimmed by 2 bases and 4 bases, with 10 bases remaining between them. Germline CDR1 is SGHTA and CDR2 is FQGNSA. The CDR3 covers 14 residues. CDR3 in DNA: TGTGCCAGCAGCTTATCAAGGCCCCCAGATACGCAGTATTTT. Translating gives CASSLSRPPDTQYF.

There are many counts of this clonotype. The J gene is TRBJ2-6, the V gene TRBV12-3 or TRBV12-4; no firm D call. This CDR3 has 14 amino acids. V was trimmed by 7 bases and J by 1 base, leaving 8 bases between them. DNA of the CDR3: TGTGCCAGCACTCTGAAATCTGGGGCCAACGTCCTGACTTTC. Residues: CASTLKSGANVLTF.

This clonotype was found many times. The V gene is TRBV12-3 or TRBV12-4, the J gene TRBJ2-2; D not resolved. Trimming took off 3 bases at V and 1 base at J, with 9 bases between the two ends. The CDR3 loop spans 15 amino acids. CDR3 nucleotides: TGTGCCAGCAGTTTTAAAGTGGGGAACACCGGGGAGCTGTTTTTT. It codes for CASSFKVGNTGELFF.

This clonotype was found a few times. The V and J genes are TRBV11-2 and TRBJ1-1; D uncertain. Germline V gene lookup returns CDR1 SGHAT and CDR2 FQNNGV. V shed 7 bases and J shed 4 bases, with 7 bases lying between them. This CDR3 spans 11 amino acids. The DNA for the CDR3 is TGTGCCAGCATCCTCTTCACTGAAGCTTTCTTT. This encodes CASILFTEAFF.

CDR3 in amino acids: CSVVGGRRYQETQYF. As DNA, the CDR3 is TGCAGCGTTGTGGGCGGGCGCAGGTACCAAGAGACCCAGTACTTC. V usage is TRBV29-1 and J usage is TRBJ2-5; D may be TRBD2 (5 bases). CDR3 size: 15 residues. Per the germline V gene, CDR1 is SQVTM and CDR2 is ANQGSEA. With 4 bases removed from V and 0 bases from J, the gap between germline ends came to 15 bases.

The J gene is TRBJ2-5, the V gene TRBV6-5; D possibly corresponds to TRBD2 (5 bases). This CDR3 comprises 15 residues. Trimming took 4 bases from V and 3 from J, leaving 15 bases between them. Germline CDR1 is MNHEY and CDR2 is SVGAGI. In nucleotides, the CDR3 is TGTGCCAGCAGTTTAAACGGACTGCTTGAAGAGACCCAGTACTTC. It encodes CASSLNGLLEETQYF.

This clonotype was counted a few times. The chain carries TRBV20-1 and TRBJ1-2, with a weak D call TRBD1 (5 bases). With 0 bases removed from V and 4 bases from J, the gap between germline ends came to 9 bases. Germline values: CDR1 DFQATT, CDR2 SNEGSKA (reference sequence). The CDR3 is made up of 13 amino acids. The CDR3 DNA sequence: TGCAGTGCTAGAGATCAGGGAAGCTATGGCTACACCTTC. Translating it yields CSARDQGSYGYTF.

This clonotype has only a few counts. The chain uses TRBV15 and TRBJ2-1, with TRBD2 matching 12 bases. The CDR3 is 16 residues long. CDR1 and CDR2 (germline): LNHNV, YYDKDF (reference sequence). The ends lost 4 bases at V and 4 bases at J; junction bases unmatched: 5. This chain's CDR3 is CATSIRLAGDYNEQFF. CDR3 in DNA: TGTGCCACCAGCATCAGACTAGCGGGAGATTACAATGAGCAGTTCTTC.

This chain links TRBV6-1 with TRBJ2-7; 7 nucleotides align to TRBD2. J gave up 0 bases and V 6 bases, and 11 bases lay outside the gene matches. Per the germline V gene, CDR1 is MNHNS and CDR2 is SASEGT. The length of the CDR3 is 16 residues. The CDR3 spells CASSETGGINSYEQYF. The CDR3 nucleotides are TGTGCCAGCAGCGAAACGGGGGGTATCAACTCCTACGAGCAGTACTTC.

The genes are TRBV7-9 and TRBJ2-3; 10 bases line up with TRBD1. V shed 5 bases, J shed 4 bases, and the junction held 9 bases outside the gene matches. The CDR3 extends over 16 amino acids. Germline V gives CDR1 SEHNR, CDR2 FQNEAQ (reference sequence). The CDR3 here is CASSPTGTGDPDTQYF. Here the CDR3 DNA reads TGTGCCAGCAGCCCCACCGGGACAGGGGATCCAGATACGCAGTATTTT.

In this sample, this clonotype turned up a few times. The rearrangement links TRBV10-1 to TRBJ2-5; D is possibly TRBD2 (5 bases). Trimming shortened V by 3 bases and J by 4 bases, and 12 bases separated the two germline ends. Germline CDR1 WNHNN, CDR2 SYGVQD (reference sequence). The CDR3 totals 14 residues. As DNA, the CDR3 is TGCGCCAGCAGTGAAGGGAGCGCGGGAGAGACCCAGTACTTC. Protein product: CASSEGSAGETQYF.

This clonotype was recorded many times. The chain employs TRBV7-3 and TRBJ2-3; D is perhaps TRBD1 or TRBD2 (6 bases each). Germline CDR1 SGHTA, CDR2 FQGTGA. The CDR3 covers 16 residues. Trimming left V 1 base short and J 0 bases short, with 11 bases between. CDR3 DNA: TGTGCCAGCAGCTTAAGTGGAGGGGGGAGCACAGATACGCAGTATTTT. Its protein product is CASSLSGGGSTDTQYF.

To note about this clonotype: Germline and junction disagree at one end, which may indicate a read error. The CDR3 loop reads CSARGERTGSPTF. CDR3 bases: TGCAGTGCTAGAGGGGAAAGGACAGGGTCCCCTACCTTT. The chain uses TRBV20-1 and TRBJ1-6; 8 bases are a match to TRBD1. The CDR3 has 13 residues. Germline V gives CDR1 DFQATT, CDR2 SNEGSKA (reference sequence).

The V and J genes are TRBV30 and TRBJ2-3, with 10 bases lining up with TRBD2. The germline V gene encodes CDR1 GTSNPN and CDR2 SVGIG (reference sequence). Unmatched junction bases numbered 4, after V lost 1 base and J lost 3 bases. This CDR3 region has 15 residues. CDR3 sequence: CAWSELAGRTDTQYF. The CDR3 nucleotides are TGTGCCTGGAGTGAACTAGCGGGGAGAACAGATACGCAGTATTTT.